This passage covers 29 T cell receptor beta chains from one sample sequenced in a study of T cell repertoires in cytomegalovirus infection. A single record per CDR3 protein comes from TCRdb applying MiXCR to the reads. The top ten hold under 30% of the sample, which has 500,000 to 600,000 distinct CDR3 sequences, 16% seen once. Sequences were obtained from CD8+ T cells from PBMCs. These TCRs come from a human donor in good health (CMV status not recorded). Some clones in this sample may be carry-over from other donors' samples.

Concerning this clonotype: A clone one base away is much larger, so this may be a read error. The chain is built from TRBV6-6 and TRBJ2-2; weak D call: TRBD2 (6 bases). Germline V lookup: CDR1 MNHNY, CDR2 SVGAGI (reference sequence). The CDR3 runs 15 residues. The CDR3 loop is CASSYRGDSTVELFF. For the CDR3, the DNA is TGTGCCAGCAGTTACCGCGGGGATTCCACCGTGGAGCTGTTTTTT.

This clonotype was observed many times. This chain connects TRBV7-6 to TRBJ2-1, with 7 nucleotides matching TRBD1. The CDR3 is 15 amino acids. CDR1 is SGHVS, CDR2 FNYEAQ, per germline. Germline trimming cut 5 bases from V and 7 bases from J; bases unmatched to any gene: 11. The CDR3 DNA is TGTGCCAGCAGCCCGACGGGACAGCTGTCTAATGAGCAGTTCTTC. This gives the protein CASSPTGQLSNEQFF.

This clonotype was recorded a few times. CDR3 protein: CAAPYISGNTIYF. The CDR3 DNA reads TGTGCCGCCCCATATATCTCTGGAAACACCATATATTTT. This rearrangement joins TRBV6-7 to TRBJ1-3; unclear D gene. TRBV6-7 is sorted into the ORF group, with uncertain function. Trimming shortened V by 11 bases and J by 0 bases, and 11 bases separated the two germline ends. CDR3 length: 13 residues.

This clonotype showed up just a few times. The V call is TRBV9, the J call TRBJ1-5; D gene uncertain. Trimming took 0 bases from V and 4 from J, leaving 5 bases between them. Germline loops: CDR1 SGDLS, CDR2 YYNGEE. This CDR3 has 13 residues. CDR3 DNA: TGTGCCAGCAGCGTAGGGCAGAATCAGCCCCAGCATTTT. Protein product: CASSVGQNQPQHF.

This sequence joins TRBV6-6 and TRBJ2-7; 7 bases align to TRBD2. V was clipped by 7 bases and J by 5 bases; unmatched bases: 17. Per germline, CDR1 MNHNY and CDR2 SVGAGI (reference sequence). The CDR3 loop spans 16 amino acids. This chain's CDR3 is CASTRLLGRREDEQYF. CDR3 nucleotide sequence: TGTGCCAGCACCCGACTCCTGGGCCGACGGGAGGACGAGCAGTACTTC.

The chain combines TRBV20-1 with TRBJ2-1; no clear D. The CDR3 has 14 residues. V lost 1 base, J lost 6 bases, and 13 bases lay in between. CDR1 is DFQATT and CDR2 is SNEGSKA in the germline V gene (reference sequence). This CDR3 is CSARATLISNEQFF. CDR3 in DNA: TGCAGTGCTAGAGCCACCCTGATTAGCAATGAGCAGTTCTTC.

This clonotype was recorded at least ten times. The chain employs TRBV7-9 and TRBJ1-2, with 10 positions matching TRBD1. The V segment lost 5 bases and the J segment 5 bases; nucleotides outside the gene matches: 11. The CDR3 is made up of 16 amino acids. Per the germline V gene, CDR1 is SEHNR and CDR2 is FQNEAQ (reference sequence). The CDR3 sequence is CASSTQDGQGVYGYTF. The CDR3 DNA reads as TGTGCCAGCAGCACTCAAGACGGACAGGGGGTTTATGGCTACACCTTC.

This chain links TRBV20-1 with TRBJ2-1; D unclear. V gave up 6 bases and J gave up 2 bases, with 14 bases separating them. This CDR3 is built from 14 residues. Germline CDR1 is DFQATT and CDR2 is SNEGSKA (reference sequence). For the CDR3, the DNA is TGCAGTGCGCTACAGAGGTTCACCTACAATGAGCAGTTCTTC. Protein sequence: CSALQRFTYNEQFF.

In its sample, this clonotype was seen a few times. CDR3 loop: CSVDVQAHRGWSYTF. CDR3 nucleotides: TGCAGCGTTGATGTACAGGCCCATCGCGGGTGGAGCTACACCTTC. This rearrangement joins TRBV29-1 to TRBJ1-2; possible D gene TRBD1, 5 bases. In germline, CDR1 is SQVTM, CDR2 ANQGSEA. CDR3 length equals 15 residues. Trimming shortened V by 3 bases and J by 9 bases, and 23 bases separated the two germline ends.

This chain links TRBV5-1 with TRBJ2-5; D is possibly TRBD1 (6 bases). The germline V and J ends were trimmed by 0 bases and 5 bases, with 14 bases remaining between them. The length of the CDR3 is 15 residues. Germline V gene sequence: CDR1 SGHRS, CDR2 YFSETQ. The CDR3 bases are TGCGCCAGCAGCTTGGCCCTCAGGGGCAGTGAGACCCAGTACTTC. This codes for CASSLALRGSETQYF.

At least ten counts were recorded for this clonotype. The chain recombines TRBV7-8 with TRBJ1-5; D remains ambiguous. Trimming removed 3 bases from V and 4 bases from J, with 16 bases in between. Looked up from germline, CDR1 is SGHVS and CDR2 is FQNEAQ. There are 16 residues in the CDR3. The CDR3 coding sequence is TGTGCCAGCAGCTTTACCCCTGGACGGAAAAATCAGCCCCAGCATTTT. The encoded protein is CASSFTPGRKNQPQHF.

This clonotype has a count of ten or more. The chain joins TRBV7-3 to TRBJ2-1, with a possible D match to TRBD2 (5 bases). The germline V and J ends were trimmed by 5 bases and 4 bases, with 15 bases remaining between them. Germline-derived CDR1 and CDR2 are SGHTA and FQGTGA. CDR3 length: 15 amino acids. The CDR3 DNA sequence: TGTGCCAGCAGCCCCCGCGGTACGGGATACAATGAGCAGTTCTTC. Amino acids: CASSPRGTGYNEQFF.

This clonotype has only a few counts. The V and J genes are TRBV30 and TRBJ2-2; possibly TRBD2 for D (5 bases). CDR3 length equals 13 residues. Germline-derived CDR1 and CDR2 are GTSNPN and SVGIG (reference sequence). V lost 0 bases, J lost 4 bases, and 6 bases lay in between. This CDR3 is CAWSVSGTGELFF. CDR3 DNA sequence: TGTGCCTGGAGTGTGAGCGGCACCGGGGAGCTGTTTTTT.

This clonotype was counted only a few times. The chain combines TRBV20-1 with TRBJ2-5, with TRBD2 matching over 9 bases. The CDR3 totals 17 residues. The germline V gene encodes CDR1 DFQATT and CDR2 SNEGSKA (reference sequence). The trim removed 3 bases at V and 5 bases at J, leaving 16 bases unmatched. This CDR3 is CSASFGSGSYDGETQYF. The CDR3 region has the DNA TGCAGTGCTAGTTTCGGTAGCGGGAGCTATGACGGGGAGACCCAGTACTTC.

The sample holds many counts of this clonotype. The gene calls are TRBV7-3 and TRBJ2-7, with 7 bases that match TRBD2. The germline gives CDR1 SGHTA, CDR2 FQGTGA. The CDR3 is made up of 15 amino acids. V was clipped by 2 bases and J by 3 bases; unmatched bases: 7. CDR3 region: CASSLGGGGYYEQYF. CDR3 in DNA: TGTGCCAGCAGCTTAGGGGGGGGAGGCTACTACGAGCAGTACTTC.

J is TRBJ1-1 and V is TRBV28; D not resolved. The ends were cut back, 4 bases at V and 0 bases at J, with 12 bases in the middle. The CDR3 loop spans 15 amino acids. CDR1 is MDHEN, CDR2 SYDVKM, per germline. Here the CDR3 reads CASSSPRALNTEAFF. The DNA for the CDR3 is TGTGCCAGCAGTTCCCCTAGAGCCCTGAACACTGAAGCTTTCTTT.

This clonotype has a count of ten or more. V gene TRBV28 combines with J gene TRBJ2-1; D not certain. The CDR3 runs 11 residues. Trimming took 7 bases from V and 9 from J, leaving 10 bases between them. The germline V gene has CDR1 MDHEN and CDR2 SYDVKM. CDR3: CASKKYVEQFF. In DNA form, the CDR3 reads TGTGCCAGCAAAAAATACGTTGAGCAGTTCTTC.

This clonotype came up many times. The chain has TRBV11-3 and TRBJ2-1; the D gene is possibly TRBD2 (5 bases). Germline V gene data show CDR1 as SGHNT and CDR2 as YENEEA. This CDR3 has 15 amino acids. V lost 5 bases, J lost 0 bases, and 11 bases lay in between. The CDR3 sequence: CASSESGPSYNEQFF. CDR3 bases: TGTGCCAGCAGCGAGAGCGGACCCTCCTACAATGAGCAGTTCTTC.

On this clonotype itself: Possible read error: a much larger clone is one base away. This chain joins TRBV29-1 and TRBJ1-1; D is possibly TRBD1 (5 bases). Germline CDR1 and CDR2: SQVTM and ANQGSEA. This CDR3 has 16 amino acids. V dropped 8 bases and J dropped 10 bases, with 32 bases sitting between them. The CDR3 DNA sequence: TGCAGCCCTCACCTTGGTCGACAGCCTGGGCCGGGGGTAGCTTTCTTT. This translates into CSPHLGRQPGPGVAFF.

This clonotype was counted at least ten times. The J gene is TRBJ1-1, the V gene TRBV4-2, with 7 bases that match TRBD1. Losses at the gene ends were 5 bases for V and 1 base for J; bases not matched to a gene: 4. This CDR3 has 14 amino acids. The germline gives CDR1 LGHNA, CDR2 YNFKEQ. The CDR3 sequence is CASSGGQQNTEAFF. For the CDR3, the DNA is TGTGCCAGCAGCGGGGGACAGCAGAACACTGAAGCTTTCTTT.

This clonotype was seen more than once but under ten times. This sequence joins TRBV12-3 or TRBV12-4 and TRBJ2-1; TRBD2 agrees at 7 bases. The J segment lost 3 bases and the V segment lost 6 bases, leaving 8 bases of the junction unmatched. The CDR3 loop spans 15 amino acids. CDR3 in amino acids: CASRVSGKDYNEQFF. For the CDR3, the DNA is TGTGCCAGCAGAGTGAGCGGGAAGGACTACAATGAGCAGTTCTTC.

This clonotype was seen at least ten times. The CDR3 loop is CASSDRGGNEQFF. As DNA, the CDR3 is TGTGCCAGTAGCGACAGGGGGGGGAATGAGCAGTTCTTC. The chain carries TRBV19 and TRBJ2-1; TRBD1 agrees at 9 bases. The germline CDR1 and CDR2 sequences are LNHDA and SQIVND (reference sequence). The V gene end was trimmed by 6 bases and the J gene end by 7 bases; junction bases not matched to a gene: 4. There are 13 residues in the CDR3.

In regard to this clonotype: Lacking the conserved final phenylalanine or tryptophan, this CDR3 likely reflects a read error. The V call is TRBV28, the J call TRBJ2-1, with D possibly being TRBD2 (5 bases). Germline CDR1 and CDR2: MDHEN and SYDVKM. The CDR3 spans 14 residues. The germline V and J ends were trimmed by 4 bases and 3 bases, with 10 bases remaining between them. The CDR3 nucleotides are TGTGCCAGCAGTTCACCCCGGGGCTACAATGAGCAGTTCCTC. It encodes CASSSPRGYNEQFL.

This clonotype was picked up a small number of times. The rearrangement joins TRBV5-6 to TRBJ2-3; D might be TRBD2 (6 bases). CDR3 length: 17 residues. Germline V gives CDR1 SGHDT, CDR2 YYEEEE. V lost 1 base to trimming and J lost 1 base, with 16 bases between them. The CDR3 here is CASSLWGEYVGTDTQYF. CDR3 DNA sequence: TGTGCCAGCAGCTTGTGGGGGGAATATGTAGGCACAGATACGCAGTATTTT. The variable domain in full, completed from reference TRBV5-6 and TRBJ2-3, reads DAGVTQSPTHLIKTRGQQVTLRCSPKSGHDTVSWYQQALGQGPQFIFQYYEEEERQRGNFPDRFSGHQFPNYSSELNVNALLLGDSALYLCASSLWGEYVGTDTQYFGPGTRLTVL.

In this sample, this clonotype turned up many times. V usage is TRBV6-6 and J usage is TRBJ2-5, with D perhaps being TRBD1 or TRBD2 (5 bases each). Looked up from germline, CDR1 is MNHNY and CDR2 is SVGAGI (reference sequence). This CDR3 has 15 amino acids. The V gene lost 2 bases and the J gene lost 9 bases, with 19 bases spanning the gap. The CDR3 loop reads CASSYNPGPPRAQYF. CDR3 nucleotide sequence: TGTGCCAGCAGTTACAATCCGGGACCCCCAAGAGCCCAGTACTTC.

This clonotype was counted between two and nine times. The gene calls are TRBV15 and TRBJ2-7; D is possibly TRBD2 (6 bases). The CDR3 is 16 residues long. Trimming took off 0 bases at V and 0 bases at J, with 12 bases between the two ends. Germline V gives CDR1 LNHNV, CDR2 YYDKDF (reference sequence). The CDR3 sequence is CATSRDLGRTSYEQYF. The CDR3 DNA is TGTGCCACCAGCAGAGATCTAGGGAGGACCTCCTACGAGCAGTACTTC.

Ten or more counts support this clonotype. The chain recombines TRBV7-3 with TRBJ2-1; 8 bases fit TRBD2. CDR3 size: 14 residues. With V trimmed by 4 bases and J by 6 bases, 5 bases remained unmatched. The germline V gene encodes CDR1 SGHTA and CDR2 FQGTGA. The CDR3 sequence: CASSSGGLINEQFF. CDR3 nucleotides: TGTGCCAGCAGCTCGGGGGGGCTAATCAATGAGCAGTTCTTC.

The V gene is TRBV19, the J gene TRBJ2-2, with 7 nucleotides matching TRBD2. The junction had 10 bases not matched to a gene; V was cut back by 7 bases and J by 5 bases. This CDR3 spans 15 amino acids. Germline V gene data show CDR1 as LNHDA and CDR2 as SQIVND (reference sequence). The CDR3 here is CASTLWASGTGELFF. The CDR3 DNA follows: TGTGCCAGTACCCTCTGGGCTAGCGGTACCGGGGAGCTGTTTTTT.

The table lists this clonotype with a few counts. V usage is TRBV19 and J usage is TRBJ2-3, with 9 bases lining up with TRBD2. CDR1 LNHDA and CDR2 SQIVND come from the germline V gene (reference sequence). V shed 8 bases, J shed 0 bases, and the junction held 9 bases outside the gene matches. This CDR3 region has 16 residues. Here the CDR3 reads CASAWSGGTSTDTQYF. CDR3 in DNA: TGTGCCAGTGCCTGGAGCGGGGGGACAAGCACAGATACGCAGTATTTT.